A selection of T cell receptor beta chains follows, all from one sample in a study of cytomegalovirus exposure and HLA in healthy donors. The protocol was immunoSEQ multiplex PCR, while the TCRdb copy is restricted to in-frame clones and leaves out a portion. The sample has some 200,000 clones, roughly 76% seen once. Sequencing was carried out using PBMCs. The receptor source for this set is a man aged 40-55 years in good health and CMV-seropositive. Both conserved end residues are part of each CDR3.

j_gene: TRBJ2-5; v_gene: TRBV7-9; CDR3aa: CASSSRWDSKETQYF
j_gene: TRBJ1-3; v_gene: TRBV7-6; CDR3aa: CASSQPLQGGGNTIYF
j_gene: TRBJ2-5; v_gene: TRBV4-1; CDR3aa: CASSQAGSDSRETQYF
j_gene: TRBJ2-3; v_gene: TRBV9; CDR3aa: CASSGLAGSGDTQYF
j_gene: TRBJ1-1; v_gene: TRBV6-5; CDR3aa: CASSPTVYTEAFF
j_gene: TRBJ1-6; v_gene: TRBV25-1; CDR3aa: CASIGSQAYNSPLHF
j_gene: TRBJ1-5; v_gene: TRBV27; CDR3aa: CASSLEGGRNQPQHF
j_gene: TRBJ1-4; v_gene: TRBV28; CDR3aa: CASSLPGTGPEKLFF
j_gene: TRBJ2-7; v_gene: TRBV15; CDR3aa: CATSRVDTGSYEQYF
j_gene: TRBJ1-4; v_gene: TRBV7-2; CDR3aa: CASRTDRGGEKLFF
j_gene: TRBJ1-4; v_gene: TRBV11-2; CDR3aa: CASSTTGVNEKLFF
j_gene: TRBJ2-7; v_gene: TRBV29-1; CDR3aa: CSYRGGHEQYF
j_gene: TRBJ2-7; v_gene: TRBV6-1; CDR3aa: CASSRRLTGEQYF
j_gene: TRBJ2-1; v_gene: TRBV11-3; CDR3aa: CASSSEGYSYNEQFF
j_gene: TRBJ2-5; v_gene: TRBV5-4; CDR3aa: CASSLGRGLQETQYF
j_gene: TRBJ1-2; v_gene: TRBV5-8; CDR3aa: CASSFHSLYGYTF
j_gene: TRBJ2-5; v_gene: TRBV25-1; CDR3aa: CASSGGGLAGQTEETQYF
j_gene: TRBJ2-6; v_gene: TRBV28; CDR3aa: CASGAGIFLTF
j_gene: TRBJ1-1; v_gene: TRBV28; CDR3aa: CASSYQGTASEAFF
j_gene: TRBJ2-1; v_gene: TRBV7-7; CDR3aa: CASSLRAGGPGNEQFF
j_gene: TRBJ1-1; v_gene: TRBV7-9; CDR3aa: CASRRQGGTTEAFF
j_gene: TRBJ2-2; v_gene: TRBV19; CDR3aa: CASSISRQGIGELFF
j_gene: TRBJ2-5; v_gene: TRBV7-7; CDR3aa: CASSMTGGQETQYF
j_gene: TRBJ2-7; v_gene: TRBV7-2; CDR3aa: CASSPSGREQYF
j_gene: TRBJ1-5; v_gene: TRBV4-1; CDR3aa: CASSQEGGNQPQHF
j_gene: TRBJ2-1; v_gene: TRBV11-2; CDR3aa: CASSGGALNEQFF
j_gene: TRBJ2-7; v_gene: TRBV27; CDR3aa: CASSSDRVSYEQYF
j_gene: TRBJ1-5; v_gene: TRBV28; CDR3aa: CASSPTGHQPQHF
j_gene: TRBJ1-3; v_gene: TRBV29-1; CDR3aa: CSVARDRLNGNTIYF
j_gene: TRBJ2-5; v_gene: TRBV7-2; CDR3aa: CASSLAPTSGGALGTQYF
j_gene: .; v_gene: TRBV5-6; CDR3aa: CATRTSGGLSYEQYF
j_gene: TRBJ2-2; v_gene: TRBV11-2; CDR3aa: CASSLRELFF
j_gene: TRBJ2-3; v_gene: TRBV9; CDR3aa: CASSVGTSGGGGTQYF
j_gene: TRBJ2-7; v_gene: TRBV27; CDR3aa: CASSSPWTGTYEQYF
j_gene: TRBJ1-5; v_gene: TRBV20-1; CDR3aa: CSAGEGQPQHF
j_gene: TRBJ2-2; v_gene: TRBV5-6; CDR3aa: CASSLGPSNTGELFF
j_gene: TRBJ2-5; v_gene: TRBV9; CDR3aa: CASSARSQETQYF
j_gene: TRBJ2-7; v_gene: TRBV5-4; CDR3aa: CASSLDRGYEQYF
j_gene: TRBJ1-1; v_gene: TRBV4-3; CDR3aa: CASSRAEVDTEAFF
j_gene: TRBJ1-6; v_gene: TRBV4-3; CDR3aa: CASSHLSRRDRAGSSYNSPLHF